This is a list of T cell receptor beta chains from one sample in a study of T cell responses to AZD1222 COVID-19 vaccine. Clones were read by immunoSEQ multiplex PCR, and TCRdb kept only the in-frame ones, dropping some. The sample consists of about 67,000 clones, around four fifths of them appearing once. Sequenced here: peripheral blood, sampled 28 days after the second AZD1222 dose. Source of these receptors: an adult who received the AZD1222 COVID-19 vaccine. Each CDR3 is given with its conserved first and last residue. The D gene is left open where the match is weak. Expanded clones are given a class, and other clones once, few, many or no size at all.

j_gene,v_gene,abundance,d_gene,CDR3aa,CDR3nt
TRBJ1-2,TRBV6-1,NA,NA,CASSEAPGYGYTF,TGTGCCAGCAGTGAAGCGCCCGGGTATGGCTACACCTTC
TRBJ2-2,TRBV10-1,NA,NA,CASSEWTEQTGELFF,TGCGCCAGCAGTGAGTGGACAGAACAGACCGGGGAGCTGTTTTTT
TRBJ1-5,TRBV2,NA,NA,CASSEARISNQPQHF,TGTGCCAGCAGTGAAGCCAGGATAAGCAATCAGCCCCAGCATTTT
TRBJ2-6,TRBV19,NA,TRBD1,CASKSSGQGVSGANVLTF,TGTGCCAGTAAGTCGTCGGGACAGGGGGTCTCTGGGGCCAACGTCCTGACTTTC
TRBJ1-2,TRBV3-1/TRBV3-2,NA,NA,CASGGLRGYTF,TGTGCCAGCGGGGGACTTAGAGGCTACACCTTC
TRBJ1-5,TRBV21-1,NA,NA,CASSTERSEGQYNQPQHF,TGTGCCAGCAGCACCGAAAGGAGTGAAGGACAGTACAATCAGCCCCAGCATTTT
TRBJ1-5,TRBV12-5,few,NA,CASGPPNAYSNQPQHF,TGTGCTAGTGGTCCACCGAACGCATATAGCAATCAGCCCCAGCATTTT
TRBJ2-1,TRBV7-7,NA,TRBD2,CASSPAGGPNYEQFF,TGTGCCAGCAGCCCCGCGGGGGGGCCTAACTATGAGCAGTTCTTC
TRBJ2-2,TRBV10-3,NA,TRBD1,CATQGALGTGELFF,TGTGCCACCCAGGGGGCACTGGGAACCGGGGAGCTGTTTTTT
TRBJ2-7,TRBV5-4,NA,TRBD1,CASSFGTGSYEQYF,TGTGCCAGCAGCTTTGGGACAGGATCCTACGAGCAGTACTTC
TRBJ1-2,TRBV9,NA,NA,CASNRNRENGYTF,TGTGCCAGCAACCGGAACAGGGAAAATGGCTACACCTTC
TRBJ2-7,TRBV4-1,NA,TRBD1,CASSQNGQGAANEQYF,TGCGCCAGCAGCCAAAACGGCCAGGGGGCCGCCAACGAGCAGTACTTC
TRBJ1-5,TRBV19,NA,NA,CASRSMAGLVAQHF,TGTGCCAGTAGGTCAATGGCAGGGCTTGTGGCCCAGCATTTT
TRBJ1-5,TRBV7-2,NA,TRBD1,CASSLGQGNQPQHF,TGTGCCAGCAGCCTGGGACAGGGGAATCAGCCCCAGCATTTT
TRBJ1-1,TRBV7-9,NA,NA,CASSIRKNRDTEAFF,TGTGCCAGCAGCATCCGAAAAAACAGGGATACTGAAGCTTTCTTT
TRBJ2-1,TRBV7-2,NA,TRBD2,CASSPGTSRHNEQFF,TGTGCCAGCAGCCCCGGGACTAGCAGACACAATGAGCAGTTCTTC
TRBJ1-6,TRBV5-1,NA,NA,CASSSSGANNSPLHF,TGCGCCAGCAGCTCCTCCGGGGCCAATAATTCACCCCTCCACTTT
TRBJ2-3,TRBV5-1,NA,NA,CASSSVGAQRTVTDTQYF,TGCGCCAGCAGCTCAGTAGGGGCCCAACGCACAGTCACAGATACGCAGTATTTT
TRBJ2-1,TRBV27,NA,TRBD2,CASNRWTSGDNEQFF,TGTGCCAGCAATCGCTGGACTAGCGGGGACAATGAGCAGTTCTTC
TRBJ1-1,TRBV11-2,NA,NA,CASSFRRATEAFF,TGTGCCAGCAGCTTCCGAAGAGCCACTGAAGCTTTCTTT
TRBJ1-5,TRBV19,NA,NA,CASSATGSNQPQHF,TGTGCCAGTAGCGCCACCGGGAGCAATCAGCCCCAGCATTTT
TRBJ2-1,TRBV5-1,NA,NA,CASSLAGQISYNEQFF,TGCGCCAGCAGCTTGGCTGGACAAATCTCCTACAATGAGCAGTTCTTC
TRBJ2-7,TRBV6-1,NA,TRBD1,CASSDPGQVLTYEQYF,TGTGCCAGCAGTGACCCAGGACAGGTTTTAACCTACGAGCAGTACTTC
TRBJ2-1,TRBV7-2,few,NA,CASSLALASVNEQFF,TGTGCCAGCAGCTTAGCCTTAGCTTCCGTCAATGAGCAGTTCTTC
TRBJ2-3,TRBV7-2,NA,NA,CASILGGAGDTQYF,TGTGCCAGCATCCTTGGGGGGGCCGGAGATACGCAGTATTTT
TRBJ2-1,TRBV19,NA,NA,CASSLEGTDSYNEQFF,TGTGCCAGTAGTCTAGAAGGGACTGATTCCTACAATGAGCAGTTCTTC
TRBJ2-1,TRBV11-3,few,NA,CASSLFHKNEQFF,TGTGCCAGCAGCTTATTCCATAAGAATGAGCAGTTCTTC
TRBJ1-5,TRBV7-2,NA,TRBD1,CASSLRQGNQPQHF,TGTGCCAGCAGCTTAAGACAGGGGAATCAGCCCCAGCATTTT
TRBJ1-1,TRBV7-2,NA,NA,CASSLRPGVVTEAFF,TGTGCCAGCAGCTTACGCCCGGGGGTGGTCACTGAAGCTTTCTTT
TRBJ1-5,TRBV5-5,NA,NA,CASNQFVQDQPQHF,TGTGCCAGCAACCAATTTGTACAGGATCAGCCCCAGCATTTT
TRBJ2-7,TRBV7-6,NA,TRBD2,CASSSRTSGTEQYF,TGTGCCAGCAGCTCGCGGACTAGCGGGACCGAGCAGTACTTC
TRBJ1-5,TRBV19,NA,TRBD1,CASTVPTGGRNQPQHF,TGTGCCAGTACCGTCCCTACAGGGGGCCGTAATCAGCCCCAGCATTTT
TRBJ2-5,TRBV19,NA,NA,CASRTPGLEEIQYF,TGTGCCAGCCGGACTCCGGGGCTAGAAGAGATCCAGTACTTC
TRBJ1-6,TRBV4-3,NA,TRBD1,CASSQEGDSYNSPLHF,TGCGCCAGCAGCCAAGAAGGGGACAGTTATAATTCACCCCTCCACTTT
TRBJ1-1,TRBV4-1,NA,TRBD1,CASRYGTGIMNTEAFF,TGCGCCAGCCGGTACGGGACAGGGATTATGAACACTGAAGCTTTCTTT
TRBJ1-2,TRBV4-3,NA,NA,CASSRGIYGYTF,TGCGCCAGCAGCCGAGGGATCTATGGCTACACCTTC
TRBJ1-1,TRBV11-3,few,NA,CASSLSGGPEAFF,TGTGCCAGCAGCCTTTCCGGAGGGCCTGAAGCTTTCTTT
TRBJ2-2,TRBV3-1/TRBV3-2,once,NA,CASSQYPGTNTGELFF,TGTGCCAGCAGCCAATACCCGGGAACGAACACCGGGGAGCTGTTTTTT
TRBJ2-5,TRBV3-1/TRBV3-2,NA,NA,CASSQAGAGGRETQYF,TGTGCCAGCAGCCAAGCGGGGGCAGGGGGGAGAGAGACCCAGTACTTC
TRBJ1-3,TRBV9,NA,NA,CASSVNRDSGNTIYF,TGTGCCAGCAGCGTTAATCGGGACTCTGGAAACACCATATATTTT
TRBJ1-5,TRBV19,NA,TRBD1,CAGGRQGNQPQHF,TGTGCCGGAGGGAGACAGGGAAATCAGCCCCAGCATTTT
TRBJ2-7,TRBV6-2/TRBV6-3,NA,NA,CASSPDAYEQYF,TGTGCCAGCAGCCCAGACGCCTACGAGCAGTACTTC
TRBJ1-1,TRBV7-6,once,NA,CASSSDSVGQNTEAFF,TGTGCCAGCAGCTCGGATTCCGTGGGGCAGAACACTGAAGCTTTCTTT
TRBJ2-5,TRBV2,once,TRBD1,CASSADRQQETQYF,TGTGCCAGCAGCGCGGACAGGCAACAAGAGACCCAGTACTTC
TRBJ2-7,TRBV29-1,NA,TRBD2,CSVVLGGVYEQYF,TGCAGCGTTGTTCTGGGGGGGGTATACGAGCAGTACTTC
TRBJ1-5,TRBV19,NA,NA,CASSMSRVGNQPQHF,TGTGCCAGTAGTATGTCCAGGGTCGGCAATCAGCCCCAGCATTTT
TRBJ1-4,TRBV27,NA,NA,CASSPQAFGGEKLFF,TGTGCCAGCAGTCCCCAGGCATTTGGAGGTGAAAAACTGTTTTTT
TRBJ2-1,TRBV12-3/TRBV12-4,NA,NA,CASNPGLGEQFF,TGTGCCAGCAACCCAGGGCTTGGAGAGCAGTTCTTC
TRBJ2-1,TRBV29-1,NA,NA,CSVGQGMYNEQFF,TGCAGCGTTGGTCAGGGGATGTACAATGAGCAGTTCTTC
TRBJ2-3,TRBV20-1,once,TRBD2,CSASSEPGLAGGMTDTQYF,TGCAGTGCTAGTTCCGAGCCGGGACTAGCGGGGGGCATGACAGATACGCAGTATTTT
TRBJ2-7,TRBV28,few,NA,CASRTSYEQYF,TGTGCCAGCAGAACCTCCTACGAGCAGTACTTC
TRBJ1-5,TRBV3-1/TRBV3-2,few,NA,CASSQENQPQHF,TGTGCCAGCAGCCAAGAAAATCAGCCCCAGCATTTT
TRBJ2-7,TRBV5-4,NA,TRBD2,CASSSTSGGNEQYF,TGTGCCAGCAGCTCTACTAGCGGGGGTAACGAGCAGTACTTC
TRBJ2-7,TRBV6-5,NA,NA,CASSGTTPPFDEQYF,TGTGCCAGCAGCGGGACGACTCCTCCCTTTGACGAGCAGTACTTC